This T cell receptor (beta chain) stems from a study of low-dose radiotherapy and immunotherapy resistance in tumors. The time point: after trial treatment. Treatment meaning: LDRT plus nivolumab, ipilimumab, low-dose cyclophosphamide and aspirin (RACIN trial). Treatment of the donors consisted of nivolumab and ipilimumab (plus aspirin, low-dose cyclophosphamide and low-dose radiotherapy). The CDR3 is 15 residues long. V lost 7 bases to trimming and J lost 1 base; unmatched junction nucleotides: 6. Per germline, CDR1 SNHLY and CDR2 FYNNEI. TRAV- and TRBV-specific primers primed first-strand cDNA, covering alpha and beta chains. TCRs were put through roughly 20 PCR cycles of amplification with Phusion. A constant-region primer and the V-primer adapter served as the primer pair. In vitro transcription amplified isolated mRNA. Each CDR3 protein is one row after TCRdb ran MiXCR on the reads. The repertoire consists of about 58,000 distinct CDR3 sequences, with about 25% occurring once and the leading ten covering roughly 6.7%.

V is TRBV2 and J is TRBJ2-3, with 9 bases identical to TRBD2. This sequence originates from a male donor with prostate cancer. Sequenced material: PBMCs, taken after low-dose radiotherapy plus immunotherapy. CDR3 sequence (DNA): TGTGCCAGCACCTTAGCGGGAGTGGGCACAGATACGCAGTATTTT. It codes for CASTLAGVGTDTQYF.